A selection of T cell receptor beta chains follows, all from one sample in a study of T-cell memory formation after mild COVID-19. TCRdb processed the 5' RACE reads anew with MiXCR; each CDR3 protein has one entry. The table records hundreds of thousands of distinct CDR3 sequences, just over 15% of them present only once. The sequencing input was PBMCs or a T cell subset sorted from them (not recorded which). The receptors come from an adult woman who had mild COVID-19 (a few samples of this study predate the infection). Cell type and time point are not known. CDR3s include the opening cysteine and the closing phenylalanine or tryptophan. Fields, in order: V gene, D gene, clone size, J gene, CDR3 length, CDR3 DNA, CDR3 protein. A D gene is named only where the DNA matches it firmly. Some rows mark clone size as missing; the rest say once, few, many or name a class of expanded clone.

v_gene: TRBV18; d_gene: NA; abundance: NA; j_gene: TRBJ1-2; len: 13; CDR3nt: TGTGCCAGCTCACCATGGACAGCTGATGGCTACACCTTC; CDR3aa: CASSPWTADGYTF
v_gene: TRBV7-6; d_gene: NA; abundance: NA; j_gene: TRBJ2-3; len: 16; CDR3nt: TGTGCCAGCAGCTTAGGGGTTGGAAGGAGCACAGATACGCAGTATTTT; CDR3aa: CASSLGVGRSTDTQYF
v_gene: TRBV7-2; d_gene: NA; abundance: NA; j_gene: TRBJ2-6; len: 16; CDR3nt: TGTGCCAGCAGCCCGGCCTCCTACTCTGGGGCCAACGTCCTGACTTTC; CDR3aa: CASSPASYSGANVLTF
v_gene: TRBV5-1; d_gene: NA; abundance: NA; j_gene: TRBJ2-1; len: 17; CDR3nt: TGCGCCAGCAGCTTGGATTCGTCGCCCGTTCTAAACAATGAGCAGTTCTTC; CDR3aa: CASSLDSSPVLNNEQFF
v_gene: TRBV6-6; d_gene: TRBD1; abundance: few; j_gene: TRBJ2-3; len: 16; CDR3nt: TGTGCCAGCAGTTCCTATCCGGGACAGACCACAGATACGCAGTATTTT; CDR3aa: CASSSYPGQTTDTQYF
v_gene: TRBV19; d_gene: NA; abundance: few; j_gene: TRBJ2-7; len: 13; CDR3nt: TGTGCCAGTGGAACAGGGTTTCGCTACGAGCAGTACTTC; CDR3aa: CASGTGFRYEQYF
v_gene: TRBV20-1; d_gene: NA; abundance: few; j_gene: TRBJ1-1; len: 14; CDR3nt: TGCAGTGCTAGAGTCGGGTCGGGGGACACTGAAGCTTTCTTT; CDR3aa: CSARVGSGDTEAFF
v_gene: TRBV20-1; d_gene: NA; abundance: few; j_gene: TRBJ2-5; len: 15; CDR3nt: TGCAGTGCTCTCTTTCCTAGGGACGGGGGAGAGACCCAGTACTTC; CDR3aa: CSALFPRDGGETQYF
v_gene: TRBV5-1; d_gene: NA; abundance: NA; j_gene: TRBJ2-1; len: 13; CDR3nt: TGCGCCAGCAGCTTTAGAGGGGTCGATGAGCAGTTCTTC; CDR3aa: CASSFRGVDEQFF
v_gene: TRBV7-3; d_gene: TRBD1; abundance: few; j_gene: TRBJ2-1; len: 14; CDR3nt: TGTGCCAGCAGCGTACAGGGGGCAGTTAGGGAGCAGTTCTTC; CDR3aa: CASSVQGAVREQFF
v_gene: TRBV20-1; d_gene: NA; abundance: many; j_gene: TRBJ1-4; len: 11; CDR3nt: TGCAGTGCAACGGACAGAGGAAAACTGTTTTTT; CDR3aa: CSATDRGKLFF
v_gene: TRBV4-1; d_gene: NA; abundance: NA; j_gene: TRBJ1-4; len: 14; CDR3nt: TGCGCCAGCAGCCAGGGAGGGATCGGGGAAAAACTGTTTTTT; CDR3aa: CASSQGGIGEKLFF
v_gene: TRBV15; d_gene: TRBD1; abundance: NA; j_gene: TRBJ1-5; len: 16; CDR3nt: TGTGCCACCAGCAGGCCCGACAGGGATGGCAATCAGCCCCAGCATTTT; CDR3aa: CATSRPDRDGNQPQHF
v_gene: TRBV5-1; d_gene: NA; abundance: NA; j_gene: TRBJ1-2; len: 12; CDR3nt: TGCGCCAGCAGCTTGGAAAGGGGAGGCTACACCTTC; CDR3aa: CASSLERGGYTF
v_gene: TRBV20-1; d_gene: TRBD2; abundance: NA; j_gene: TRBJ2-3; len: 15; CDR3nt: TGCAGTGCTTTAGGGACTAGCGGGGGAACAGATACGCAGTATTTT; CDR3aa: CSALGTSGGTDTQYF
v_gene: TRBV27; d_gene: NA; abundance: NA; j_gene: TRBJ1-2; len: 14; CDR3nt: TGTGCCAGCACCCTACCCCACAGCAACTATGGCTACACCTTC; CDR3aa: CASTLPHSNYGYTF
v_gene: TRBV9; d_gene: TRBD2; abundance: few; j_gene: TRBJ2-5; len: 15; CDR3nt: TGTGCCAGCAGCAAGAGACTAGCGGGACAAGAGACCCAGTACTTC; CDR3aa: CASSKRLAGQETQYF
v_gene: TRBV27; d_gene: NA; abundance: few; j_gene: TRBJ1-5; len: 16; CDR3nt: TGTGCCAGCAGCGAAGCAATGGCCGGGGTGCTGCCGCCCCAGCATTTT; CDR3aa: CASSEAMAGVLPPQHF
v_gene: TRBV29-1; d_gene: TRBD1; abundance: NA; j_gene: TRBJ2-1; len: 13; CDR3nt: TGCAGCGTAGGACAGGGGGGATACAATGAGCAGTTCTTC; CDR3aa: CSVGQGGYNEQFF
v_gene: TRBV4-2; d_gene: TRBD1; abundance: NA; j_gene: TRBJ2-3; len: 16; CDR3nt: TGTGCCAGCAGCCATATAAAGGGACAGAGAGGAGATACGCAGTATTTT; CDR3aa: CASSHIKGQRGDTQYF
v_gene: TRBV5-1; d_gene: TRBD1; abundance: NA; j_gene: TRBJ2-5; len: 16; CDR3nt: TGCGCCAGCAGCTCAAATGGACAGGGGGCCAGAGAGACCCAGTACTTC; CDR3aa: CASSSNGQGARETQYF
v_gene: TRBV24-1; d_gene: NA; abundance: few; j_gene: TRBJ2-5; len: 13; CDR3nt: TGTGCCACCAGTGGCGCGGGATATCAGACCCAGTACTTC; CDR3aa: CATSGAGYQTQYF
v_gene: TRBV6-5; d_gene: NA; abundance: NA; j_gene: TRBJ2-1; len: 16; CDR3nt: TGTGCCAGCAGTTTGACAGCAGGGAGCTCCTACAATGAGCAGTTCTTC; CDR3aa: CASSLTAGSSYNEQFF
v_gene: TRBV7-2; d_gene: NA; abundance: few; j_gene: TRBJ2-6; len: 16; CDR3nt: TGTGCCAGCAGCTTAACAACGGGGTCTGGGGCCAACGTCCTGACTTTC; CDR3aa: CASSLTTGSGANVLTF
v_gene: TRBV12-3/TRBV12-4; d_gene: TRBD2; abundance: few; j_gene: TRBJ2-5; len: 17; CDR3nt: TGTGCCAGCAGTTTGACCCGGGGGGGGAACCCCCAAGAGACCCAGTACTTC; CDR3aa: CASSLTRGGNPQETQYF
v_gene: TRBV6-4; d_gene: TRBD1; abundance: many; j_gene: TRBJ2-7; len: 15; CDR3nt: TGTGCCAGCAGTGAAGGACAGGGGCCTTACTACGAGCAGTACTTC; CDR3aa: CASSEGQGPYYEQYF
v_gene: TRBV5-1; d_gene: TRBD1; abundance: few; j_gene: TRBJ1-4; len: 15; CDR3nt: TGCGCCAGCAGCGGACAGGGGTCGGCTAATGAAAAACTGTTTTTT; CDR3aa: CASSGQGSANEKLFF
v_gene: TRBV20-1; d_gene: NA; abundance: few; j_gene: TRBJ1-5; len: 13; CDR3nt: TGCAGTGCTAGAGATTTTCGAGGCGCAGCCCAGCATTTT; CDR3aa: CSARDFRGAAQHF
v_gene: TRBV5-1; d_gene: NA; abundance: many; j_gene: TRBJ2-1; len: 18; CDR3nt: TGCGCCAGCAGCTTGACCCCACAGGGACAGACTAGCATCCATGAGCAGTTCTTC; CDR3aa: CASSLTPQGQTSIHEQFF
v_gene: TRBV2; d_gene: NA; abundance: NA; j_gene: TRBJ2-7; len: 15; CDR3nt: TGTGCCAGCAGTGAATCGAGACTCCAGACCTACGAGCAGTACTTC; CDR3aa: CASSESRLQTYEQYF
v_gene: TRBV4-3; d_gene: NA; abundance: few; j_gene: TRBJ2-2; len: 16; CDR3nt: TGCGCCAGCAGCCAAGGGGCAGGGGCGTTAACCGGGGAGCTGTTTTTT; CDR3aa: CASSQGAGALTGELFF